A selection of T cell receptor beta chains follows, all from one sample in a study of blood T cell repertoires in COVID-19. Using immunoSEQ multiplex PCR, the repertoire was profiled, and TCRdb retains in-frame clones only, with some absent. The sample carries around 65,000 clones, about 81% recorded once. Input material: peripheral blood. Receptors were obtained from a man aged 80 or over with acute or convalescent COVID-19. Both conserved end residues are part of each CDR3. The order of the fields is D gene, clone size, CDR3 length, J gene, V gene, CDR3 protein, CDR3 DNA. D genes are given only for firm matches. Expanded clones get a size class; other rows say once, few or many, or leave the size out.

D: TRBD2; size: -; length: 14; J: TRBJ2-3; V: TRBV5-1; CDR3: CASRASGSVDTQYF; DNA: TGCGCCAGCAGAGCGAGCGGGAGTGTAGATACGCAGTATTTT
D: -; size: -; length: 14; J: TRBJ2-7; V: TRBV6-6; CDR3: CASSYYGGTYEQYF; DNA: TGTGCCAGCAGTTACTACGGGGGTACCTACGAGCAGTACTTC
D: -; size: -; length: 15; J: TRBJ1-5; V: TRBV6-2/TRBV6-3; CDR3: CASSSGGGGNQPQHF; DNA: TGTGCCAGCAGTTCGGGCGGGGGCGGCAATCAGCCCCAGCATTTT
D: -; size: -; length: 17; J: TRBJ2-3; V: TRBV20-1; CDR3: CSASEVQGPWETDTQYF; DNA: TGCAGTGCTAGTGAGGTCCAGGGGCCCTGGGAGACAGATACGCAGTATTTT
D: TRBD2; size: -; length: 14; J: TRBJ2-7; V: TRBV7-2; CDR3: CASSSLAGPYEQYF; DNA: TGTGCCAGCAGCTCTCTAGCGGGCCCCTACGAGCAGTACTTC
D: TRBD1; size: -; length: 15; J: TRBJ2-1; V: TRBV7-2; CDR3: CASSLVGTGGNEQFF; DNA: TGTGCCAGCAGCTTAGTGGGGACAGGGGGCAATGAGCAGTTCTTC
D: -; size: -; length: 13; J: TRBJ1-3; V: TRBV20-1; CDR3: CSASAFSGNTIYF; DNA: TGCAGTGCTAGTGCCTTCTCTGGAAACACCATATATTTT
D: TRBD2; size: -; length: 15; J: TRBJ2-3; V: TRBV18; CDR3: CASSPAGLQDGAQYF; DNA: TGTGCCAGCTCACCAGCGGGACTACAGGACGGTGCGCAGTATTTT
D: -; size: many; length: 12; J: TRBJ2-2; V: TRBV27; CDR3: CASSLKTGELFF; DNA: TGTGCCAGCAGTCTAAAGACAGGGGAGCTGTTTTTT
D: -; size: -; length: 17; J: TRBJ1-1; V: TRBV4-3; CDR3: CASSQDSGTGVNTEAFF; DNA: TGCGCCAGCAGCCAAGATTCGGGGACGGGGGTGAACACTGAAGCTTTCTTT
D: TRBD1; size: once; length: 14; J: TRBJ2-7; V: TRBV19; CDR3: CASSSGTGGFEQYF; DNA: TGTGCCAGTAGTTCCGGGACAGGGGGATTCGAGCAGTACTTC
D: -; size: once; length: 14; J: TRBJ2-5; V: TRBV7-2; CDR3: CASSLGDRKETQYF; DNA: TGTGCCAGCAGCTTAGGAGATCGTAAAGAGACCCAGTACTTC
D: TRBD2; size: -; length: 15; J: TRBJ2-1; V: TRBV9; CDR3: CASSPRTSGIVEQFF; DNA: TGTGCCAGCAGCCCCCGGACTAGCGGGATAGTAGAGCAGTTCTTC
D: -; size: few; length: 13; J: TRBJ1-5; V: TRBV7-8; CDR3: CASSGGSNQPQHF; DNA: TGTGCCAGCTCCGGGGGGAGCAATCAGCCCCAGCATTTT
D: TRBD2; size: -; length: 14; J: TRBJ2-1; V: TRBV5-1; CDR3: CASSLDASGVVQFF; DNA: TGCGCCAGCAGCTTGGATGCTAGCGGGGTAGTGCAGTTCTTC
D: -; size: -; length: 12; J: TRBJ1-2; V: TRBV5-1; CDR3: CASSGAAGGYTF; DNA: TGCGCCAGCAGTGGGGCAGCTGGTGGCTACACCTTC
D: TRBD2; size: -; length: 17; J: TRBJ2-7; V: TRBV5-1; CDR3: CASSFQWAGGSSYEQYF; DNA: TGCGCCAGCAGCTTCCAATGGGCGGGAGGTTCCTCCTACGAGCAGTACTTC
D: TRBD1; size: -; length: 14; J: TRBJ1-1; V: TRBV5-1; CDR3: CASSSYRGGTEAFF; DNA: TGCGCCAGCAGCTCATACAGGGGTGGAACTGAAGCTTTCTTT
D: -; size: -; length: 13; J: TRBJ2-3; V: TRBV4-3; CDR3: CASSQGVTDTQYF; DNA: TGCGCCAGCAGCCAAGGAGTTACAGATACGCAGTATTTT
D: TRBD1; size: -; length: 16; J: TRBJ2-1; V: TRBV6-6; CDR3: CASSYSRQGAVGEQFF; DNA: TGTGCCAGCAGTTACTCGAGACAGGGGGCAGTAGGTGAGCAGTTCTTC
D: -; size: many; length: 12; J: TRBJ1-2; V: TRBV28; CDR3: CASSLSSYGYTF; DNA: TGTGCCAGCAGTTTATCCAGCTATGGCTACACCTTC
D: TRBD1; size: -; length: 15; J: TRBJ1-6; V: TRBV5-1; CDR3: CASSPTGQGVSPLHF; DNA: TGCGCCAGCAGCCCAACTGGACAGGGAGTTTCACCCCTCCACTTT
D: TRBD2; size: -; length: 14; J: TRBJ2-5; V: TRBV7-2; CDR3: CASSLGLAAETQYF; DNA: TGTGCCAGCAGCCTGGGACTAGCGGCGGAGACCCAGTACTTC
D: TRBD1; size: -; length: 15; J: TRBJ2-5; V: TRBV19; CDR3: CASSSPGQGKETQYF; DNA: TGTGCCAGTAGTTCACCGGGACAGGGGAAAGAGACCCAGTACTTC
D: -; size: -; length: 14; J: TRBJ2-2; V: TRBV7-2; CDR3: CASSSRRAPGELFF; DNA: TGTGCCAGCAGCTCACGGCGGGCCCCCGGGGAGCTGTTTTTT
D: -; size: -; length: 14; J: TRBJ1-1; V: TRBV19; CDR3: CASSMAWRSTEAFF; DNA: TGTGCCAGTAGTATGGCCTGGAGGAGCACTGAAGCTTTCTTT
D: -; size: -; length: 14; J: TRBJ1-2; V: TRBV4-3; CDR3: CASSQDRGGDGYTF; DNA: TGCGCCAGCAGCCAAGATCGAGGGGGGGATGGCTACACCTTC